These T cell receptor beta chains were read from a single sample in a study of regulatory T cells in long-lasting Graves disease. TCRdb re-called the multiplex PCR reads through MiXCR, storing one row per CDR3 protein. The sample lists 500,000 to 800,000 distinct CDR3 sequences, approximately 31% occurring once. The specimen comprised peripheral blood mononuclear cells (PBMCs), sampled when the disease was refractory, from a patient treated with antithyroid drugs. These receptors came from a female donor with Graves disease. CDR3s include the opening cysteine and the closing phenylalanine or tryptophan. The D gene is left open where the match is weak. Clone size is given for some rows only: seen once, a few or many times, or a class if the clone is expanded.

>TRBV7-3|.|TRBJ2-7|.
TGTGCCAGCAGCGCCCGGGGCCGGGGATACGAGCAGTACTTC
CASSARGRGYEQYF
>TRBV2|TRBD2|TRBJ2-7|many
TGTGCCAGCAGTGAGGGGAGCGGGAGGAACGACGAGCAGTACTTC
CASSEGSGRNDEQYF
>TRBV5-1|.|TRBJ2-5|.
TGCGCCAGCAACCCGACGGGGCGACAGGAGACCCAGTACTTC
CASNPTGRQETQYF
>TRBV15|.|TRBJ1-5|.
TGTGCCACCAGCAGAGGGATGGGAAGGGGAAAAGGCAATCAGCCCCAGCATTTT
CATSRGMGRGKGNQPQHF
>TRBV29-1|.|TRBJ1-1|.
TGCAGCGTTGAGCGGTGGGGTATGACTGAAGCTTTCTTT
CSVERWGMTEAFF
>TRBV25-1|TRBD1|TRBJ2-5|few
TGTGCCAGCAGTGCCCGGGACAGGTCAGTGGAGACCCAGTACTTC
CASSARDRSVETQYF
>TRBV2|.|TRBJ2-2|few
TGTGCCAGCAGCACTACTCCGGTGATGGCGAACACCGGGGAGCTGTTTTTT
CASSTTPVMANTGELFF
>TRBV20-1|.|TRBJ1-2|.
TGCAGTGCTAGAGAGCCCCGGGCGGCGGATGGCTACACCTTC
CSAREPRAADGYTF
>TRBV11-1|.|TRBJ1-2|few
TGTGCCAGCAGCTTAAGTTTGGCCGCGAACTATGGCTACACCTTC
CASSLSLAANYGYTF
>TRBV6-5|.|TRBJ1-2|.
TGTGCCAGCAGCTACAGGGTGTTAGGCTATGGCTACACCTTC
CASSYRVLGYGYTF
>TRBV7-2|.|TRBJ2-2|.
.
CASRRAGVGTGSCFF
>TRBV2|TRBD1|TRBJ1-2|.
TGTGCCAGCAGTGAGGACAGGATTTTATATGGCTACACCTTC
CASSEDRILYGYTF
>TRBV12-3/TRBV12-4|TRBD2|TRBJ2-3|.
TGTGCCAGCAGTTACCGGACTAGCGGGAGATCAGATACGCAGTATTTT
CASSYRTSGRSDTQYF
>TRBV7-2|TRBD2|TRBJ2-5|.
TGTGCCAGCAGCTTCGGCTACCAAACCCGACTAGCGGGTACTCAAGAGACCCAGTACTTC
CASSFGYQTRLAGTQETQYF
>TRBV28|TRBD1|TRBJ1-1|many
TGTGCTACGACAGGGACCACTGAAGCTTTCTTT
CATTGTTEAFF
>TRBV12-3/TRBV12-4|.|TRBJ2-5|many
TGTGCCAGCAGTTTAGGCCTTCTCCAAGAGACCCAGTACTTC
CASSLGLLQETQYF
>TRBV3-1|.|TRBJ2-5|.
TGTGCCAGCAGCCAAGAAGTCGACAGACAAGAGACCCAGTACTTC
CASSQEVDRQETQYF
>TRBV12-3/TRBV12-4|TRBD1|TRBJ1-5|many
TGTGCCAGCAGTTTAGTAGGGACAGGGCGCAATCAGCCCCAGCATTTT
CASSLVGTGRNQPQHF
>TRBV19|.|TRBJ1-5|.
TGTGCCAGTACAAAGGACAGTCGATTGAATCAGCCCCAGCATTTT
CASTKDSRLNQPQHF
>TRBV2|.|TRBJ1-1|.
TGTGCCAGCAGTGAATTGGTCCTGGGGACTGAAGCTTTCTTT
CASSELVLGTEAFF
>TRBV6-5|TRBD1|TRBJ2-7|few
TGTGCCAGCAGTTACCTGGACAGGGGGAGCCCCTACGAGCAGTACTTC
CASSYLDRGSPYEQYF
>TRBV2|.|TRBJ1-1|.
TGTGTCAGCAGTGAGAGCCCAGTGGTGACTGAAGCTTTCTTT
CVSSESPVVTEAFF
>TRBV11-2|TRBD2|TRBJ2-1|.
TGTGCCAGCAGTGGGACTAGCGGGAGGATTAACGGTGAGCAGTTCTTC
CASSGTSGRINGEQFF
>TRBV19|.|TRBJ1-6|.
TGTGCCAGTAGCAGCCCAGGGGTCGGGAATTCACCCCTCCACTTT
CASSSPGVGNSPLHF
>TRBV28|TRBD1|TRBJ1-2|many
TGTGCCAGCAGTACCCGACAGGGAGGCGGCTACACCTTC
CASSTRQGGGYTF
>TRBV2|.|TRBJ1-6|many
TGTGCCAGCAGAAGCGGGTATAATTCACCCCTCCACTTT
CASRSGYNSPLHF
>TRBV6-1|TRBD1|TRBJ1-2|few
TGTGCCAGCAGACGGGACAGATGGGGCTACACCTTC
CASRRDRWGYTF
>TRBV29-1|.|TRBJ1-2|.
TGCAGCGTTGTGGGGCCCTATGGCTACACCTTC
CSVVGPYGYTF
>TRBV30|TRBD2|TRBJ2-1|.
TGTGCCTGGAGTGTAGGGCCGGGAGGGTGGAATGAGCAGTTCTTC
CAWSVGPGGWNEQFF
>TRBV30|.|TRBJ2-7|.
TGTGCCTGGAGTCGGGCAGGGCTTGAGCAGTACTTC
CAWSRAGLEQYF
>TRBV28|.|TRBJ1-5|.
TGTGCCAGCAGTTTTCACGGGGTTCTCAATCAGCCCCAGCATTTT
CASSFHGVLNQPQHF
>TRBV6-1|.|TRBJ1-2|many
TGTGCCAGCAGTGGAACACGGTGGGGCTACACCTTC
CASSGTRWGYTF
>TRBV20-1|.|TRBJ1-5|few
TGCAGTGCGCTGACAGGCCAGAATCAGCCCCAGCATTTT
CSALTGQNQPQHF
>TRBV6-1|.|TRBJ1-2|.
TGTGCCAGCAGTGATTACGTTTATGGCTACACCTTC
CASSDYVYGYTF
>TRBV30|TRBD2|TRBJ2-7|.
TGTGCCTGGAGGGCGGGAGGCCACGAGCAGTACTTC
CAWRAGGHEQYF
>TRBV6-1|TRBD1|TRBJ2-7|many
TGTGCCAGCACTCTAACCGGGACAGGGAACTTCGGCGAGCAGTACTTC
CASTLTGTGNFGEQYF
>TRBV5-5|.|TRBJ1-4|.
TGTGCCAGCAGCGCCCCCCGACAGAGACTAAATGAAAAACTGTTTTTT
CASSAPRQRLNEKLFF
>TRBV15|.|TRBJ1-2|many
TGTGCCACCAGCAGAGTTCCAGGGAGCTATGGCTACACCTTC
CATSRVPGSYGYTF
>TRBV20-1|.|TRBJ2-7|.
TGCAGTGCAGGACCTCCCCCGGGGAGCGGGCAGTACTTC
CSAGPPPGSGQYF
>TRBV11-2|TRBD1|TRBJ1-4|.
TGTGCCAGCAGCCCACCCGGGACAGCCTTTAATGAAAAACTGTTTTTT
CASSPPGTAFNEKLFF
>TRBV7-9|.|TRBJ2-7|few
TGTGCCAGCAGCTTTGGAGTCCCGCGCGAGCAGTACTTC
CASSFGVPREQYF
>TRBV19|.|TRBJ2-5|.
TGTGCCAGTGACCGGGGTTGGGGAGAGACCCAGTACTTC
CASDRGWGETQYF
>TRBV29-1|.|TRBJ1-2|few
TGCAGCGTCGGGACCGTGGTTGGCTACACCTTC
CSVGTVVGYTF
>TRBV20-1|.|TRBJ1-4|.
TGCAGTGCTAGAGTACGTGAAAAACTGTTTTTT
CSARVREKLFF
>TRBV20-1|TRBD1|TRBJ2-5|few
TGCAGTGCACAGGGGAAGGAGACCCAGTACTTC
CSAQGKETQYF